This T cell receptor (beta chain) was profiled in a study of identical twins. General observations from the study: Abundant beta clonotypes from cord blood bore fewer insertions; memory repertoires lacked this pattern. Low generation-probability sequences were in excess among twin-shared out-of-frame alpha sequences.

Worth noting for this clonotype: Its antigen is unidentified.

V lost 5 bases, J lost 13 bases, and 17 bases lay in between. Germline V gives CDR1 SEHNR, CDR2 FQNEAQ (reference sequence). This CDR3 region has 12 residues. Template switching added a universal primer binding site, and final cDNA carried unique molecular identifiers. One entry per CDR3 protein, called by TCRdb with MiXCR from the 5' RACE reads. The sample shows 250,000 to 300,000 distinct CDR3 sequences, around 9.7% of them seen only once. The same sample was also studied in work on yellow fever vaccine responses in identical twins. That source adds: Twins reportedly showed a vaccine T cell response that seemed partly convergent and partly personalized.

This receptor was obtained from a woman between 18 and 29 years old in good health. V usage is TRBV7-9 and J usage is TRBJ1-2, with D possibly TRBD1 on 5 matching bases. Sequenced input: CD8+ T cells sorted from blood. The CDR3 nucleotides read TGTGCCAGCAGCGACGTAGGAGGGGAGGGCACCTTC. Protein: CASSDVGGEGTF.